The clone carrying this T cell receptor beta chain came up once. This specimen comes from a study of cytomegalovirus exposure and HLA in healthy donors. The PCR used 60 Vbeta and 13 Jbeta primers. Profiling relied on immunoSEQ multiplex PCR, and the TCRdb table lists in-frame clones only, not all of them. The sample has roughly 160,000 clones, around 64% seen once. CDR1 is SGHNT, CDR2 YYREEE, per germline (reference sequence). Deletions cut 4 bases from V and 4 bases from J, with 14 bases between. The CDR3 consists of 14 residues. This receptor was obtained from a woman in her 30s in good health and CMV-seronegative. The rearrangement joins TRBV5-4 to TRBJ2-5; possible D gene TRBD2, 7 bases. Sample: PBMCs. The CDR3 loop reads CASSLQGGGETQYF. The CDR3 bases are TGTGCCAGCAGCCTACAAGGGGGGGGAGAGACCCAGTACTTC.